Described below is a single TCR beta chain sequence and its context. This entry belongs to a study of blood T cell repertoires in COVID-19. About the study: Sources were T cells, B-cell-depleted T cells, or PBMCs; the material itself was cDNA or gDNA.

The germline gives CDR1 SGHTS, CDR2 YDEGEE. V shed 4 bases, J shed 5 bases, and the junction held 8 bases outside the gene matches. The CDR3 sequence is 14 residues long. Grouping used clinical history reported by participants in a survey and questionnaire. Within 2 weeks before study entry, exposed participants met a COVID-19 case. Per the study methods: Amplifying reference gene primers gave estimates of nucleated cell counts. Sequenced by immunoSEQ multiplex PCR; TCRdb stores in-frame clones only, minus some. V, J and clone size are those of that table, while D and trimming were read from the DNA. The table shows about 320,000 clones, with 90% occurring only once.

The chain links TRBV5-8 to TRBJ1-1; TRBD1 aligns across 7 bases. The clonotype originates from a woman aged 30 to 39 who had been exposed to COVID-19. The specimen sequenced was PBMCs or T cells enriched from blood (not recorded which). CDR3: CASSRQGLGTEAFF. In nucleotides, the CDR3 is TGTGCCAGCAGCCGACAGGGCCTGGGGACTGAAGCTTTCTTT.